These 31 T cell receptor beta chains share one sample of origin, sequenced in a study of OX40 agonist ivuxolimab in advanced cancers. Assay used: immunoSEQ multiplex PCR; TCRdb lists only in-frame clones, some missing. The sample carries 67,000 or so clones, around 87% recorded once. Sample: CD4+ or CD8+ T cells sorted from blood, taken in a trial of the OX40 agonist ivuxolimab. All receptors derive from an adult with an advanced solid tumor such as melanoma, head and neck, liver or kidney cancer.

V usage is TRBV5-3 and J usage is TRBJ1-2, with TRBD1 matching 9 bases. TRBV5-3 is reported as an ORF; its role is uncertain. V was clipped by 8 bases and J by 7 bases; unmatched bases: 12. The CDR3 runs 14 residues. CDR3 sequence: CASSTGNRGLGYTF. CDR3 in DNA: TGTGCCAGCAGCACCGGAAACAGGGGGCTTGGCTACACCTTC.

The chain is built from TRBV4-1 and TRBJ1-5, with 11 bases that match TRBD1. CDR3 size: 18 residues. Trimming cost V 2 bases and J 7 bases; bases outside gene matches: 13. CDR1 and CDR2 (germline): MGHRA, YSYEKL. The CDR3 coding sequence is TGCGCCAGCAGCCAATTATCGCGGGACAGGGGGTATGGGCAGCCCCAGCATTTT. This codes for CASSQLSRDRGYGQPQHF.

The genes are TRBV29-1 and TRBJ2-1; D uncertain. V lost 6 bases to trimming and J lost 0 bases, with 0 bases between them. The CDR3 runs 10 residues. In germline, CDR1 is SQVTM, CDR2 ANQGSEA. Here the CDR3 reads CSVSYNEQFF. The CDR3 DNA is TGCAGCGTCTCCTACAATGAGCAGTTCTTC.

This clone has a handful of counts. The V call is TRBV5-8, the J call TRBJ2-1; D unclear. Germline CDR1 is SGHTS and CDR2 is YDEGEE. This CDR3 contains 14 residues. V lost 0 bases, J lost 0 bases, and 4 bases lay in between. This CDR3 reads CASSLEVSYNEQFF. DNA for the CDR3: TGTGCCAGCAGCTTGGAAGTCTCCTACAATGAGCAGTTCTTC.

The chain couples TRBV25-1 to TRBJ1-6; D is undetermined. V was trimmed by 3 bases and J by 7 bases, leaving 10 bases between them. Looked up from germline, CDR1 is MGHDK and CDR2 is SYGVNS. CDR3 length: 14 residues. CDR3 coding DNA: TGTGCCAGCAGTGATCCTCTCCGAAATTCACCCCTCCACTTT. Translated: CASSDPLRNSPLHF.

The chain couples TRBV28 to TRBJ1-3; D unclear. The CDR3 has 14 amino acids. Germline CDR1 reads MDHEN; CDR2 reads SYDVKM. Trimming removed 2 bases at V and 3 bases at J, with 8 bases between. CDR3 loop: CASSLVVSGNTIYF. In DNA, the CDR3 is TGTGCCAGCAGTTTAGTGGTCAGTGGAAACACCATATATTTT.

Within the sample, this clone is medium-sized. The V and J genes are TRBV4-1 and TRBJ1-2; TRBD1 might be the D (5 bases). This CDR3 has 14 residues. In germline, CDR1 is MGHRA, CDR2 YSYEKL. V was cut by 0 bases and J by 2 bases, with 7 bases left in between. CDR3 sequence: CASSQEGVNYGYTF. In DNA, the CDR3 is TGCGCCAGCAGCCAAGAGGGGGTAAACTATGGCTACACCTTC.

This clone was seen a handful of times. The chain uses TRBV7-9 and TRBJ2-7, with D possibly matching TRBD2 (7 bases). This CDR3 comprises 15 residues. Trimming shortened V by 2 bases and J by 7 bases, and 18 bases separated the two germline ends. The V gene's germline CDR1 is SEHNR and CDR2 FQNEAQ (reference sequence). CDR3 protein: CASSLLRQGREEQYF. In nucleotides, the CDR3 is TGTGCCAGCAGCTTACTCCGCCAGGGGAGGGAGGAGCAGTACTTC.

The V and J genes are TRBV19 and TRBJ2-3, with a possible D match to TRBD2 (5 bases). V lost 5 bases and J 2 bases, leaving 14 bases between the germline ends. Germline values: CDR1 LNHDA, CDR2 SQIVND (reference sequence). This CDR3 spans 15 amino acids. In DNA form, the CDR3 reads TGTGCCAGTAGTCGGGGAAGAATAATCACAGATACGCAGTATTTT. Its translation is CASSRGRIITDTQYF.

The chain has TRBV10-2 and TRBJ2-5, with 12 nucleotides matching TRBD2. Germline CDR1 WSHSY, CDR2 SAAADI. Trimming took 6 bases from V and 2 from J; bases not matched to a gene: 4. CDR3 length: 15 amino acids. The CDR3 loop is CASSLAGGRQETQYF. CDR3 coding DNA: TGCGCCAGCAGCCTAGCGGGAGGGCGTCAAGAGACCCAGTACTTC.

V gene TRBV7-2 combines with J gene TRBJ2-1; D unresolved. The CDR3 extends over 18 amino acids. Germline CDR1 reads SGHTA; CDR2 reads FQGNSA. V shed 1 base and J shed 0 bases, with 16 bases lying between them. This CDR3 reads CASSLEASAYSSYNEQFF. The CDR3 nucleotides read TGTGCCAGCAGCTTAGAGGCCTCAGCTTACAGCTCCTACAATGAGCAGTTCTTC.

The CDR3 protein is CASSYDGRFNQPQHF. Written as DNA, the CDR3 is TGTGCCAGCAGTTACGACGGCAGGTTTAATCAGCCCCAGCATTTT. The V gene is TRBV6-5, the J gene TRBJ1-5; D uncertain. The CDR3 has 15 residues. V was shortened by 2 bases and J by 4 bases, with 12 bases between the two germline ends. Germline loops: CDR1 MNHEY, CDR2 SVGAGI.

V usage is TRBV19 and J usage is TRBJ2-7, with 10 nucleotides matching TRBD1. V trimming: 4 bases; J trimming: 6 bases; junction bases outside the gene matches: 3. CDR3 length: 13 amino acids. Per the germline V gene, CDR1 is LNHDA and CDR2 is SQIVND (reference sequence). The DNA for the CDR3 is TGTGCCAGTAGTACCAGGACAGGGGGCGAGCAGTACTTC. This gives the protein CASSTRTGGEQYF.

The genes are TRBV28 and TRBJ1-5; a possible D gene is TRBD1 (6 bases). Germline V CDR1 and CDR2: MDHEN, SYDVKM. V was trimmed by 5 bases and J by 6 bases, leaving 14 bases between them. The CDR3 covers 14 residues. The CDR3 is CASSRGGGSQPQHF. The DNA for the CDR3 is TGTGCCAGCAGTCGAGGAGGGGGTAGTCAGCCCCAGCATTTT.

This rearrangement joins TRBV29-1 to TRBJ2-5; possibly TRBD2 for D (5 bases). In germline, CDR1 is SQVTM, CDR2 ANQGSEA. CDR3 length: 11 residues. The ends were cut back, 0 bases at V and 13 bases at J, with 12 bases in the middle. The CDR3 nucleotides are TGCAGCGTTGAAGAGGGAGAGGACCCGTACTTC. Its translation: CSVEEGEDPYF.

The chain employs TRBV6-1 and TRBJ2-7; D call uncertain. The V and J ends lost 4 bases and 3 bases respectively, with 10 bases between them. Germline CDR1 is MNHNS and CDR2 is SASEGT. CDR3 length equals 13 residues. The CDR3 here is CASSGGVHYEQYF. In DNA, the CDR3 is TGTGCCAGCAGTGGTGGAGTCCACTACGAGCAGTACTTC.

By sample fraction, this clone is medium-sized. The chain is built from TRBV7-2 and TRBJ2-3, with D possibly matching TRBD2 (7 bases). The germline V gene encodes CDR1 SGHTA and CDR2 FQGNSA. V gave up 5 bases and J gave up 8 bases, with 26 bases separating them. This CDR3 spans 17 amino acids. The CDR3 nucleotides read TGTGCCAGCAGCCCGGCGGGGGCGGGGGATGGCAGAGGTACGCAGTATTTT. Its protein product is CASSPAGAGDGRGTQYF.

The chain's CDR3 is CASTSGTGNTQYF. CDR3 sequence (DNA): TGTGCCAGCACTTCCGGGACAGGGAATACGCAGTATTTT. V usage is TRBV6-6 and J usage is TRBJ2-3, with 9 bases identical to TRBD1. CDR1 is MNHNY and CDR2 is SVGAGI in the germline V gene (reference sequence). V lost 7 bases, J lost 7 bases, and 6 bases stayed unmatched. The CDR3 consists of 13 residues.

This clone was found once. The chain has TRBV4-3 and TRBJ2-1; D not certain. Germline V CDR1 and CDR2: LGHNA, YSLEER. CDR3 length equals 13 residues. Between the trimmed V and J ends, which lost 2 bases and 8 bases, there was a span of 10 bases. The CDR3 DNA reads TGCGCCAGCAGCCAAAACCTATTCGATGAGCAGTTCTTC. The encoded protein is CASSQNLFDEQFF.

The rearrangement uses TRBV4-1 and TRBJ1-1; TRBD1 agrees at 8 bases. Germline values: CDR1 MGHRA, CDR2 YSYEKL. The trim removed 1 base at V and 6 bases at J, leaving 13 bases unmatched. This CDR3 has 17 amino acids. This CDR3 reads CASSQGTGRVSGPEAFF. CDR3 nucleotides: TGCGCCAGCAGCCAAGGGACAGGGAGGGTATCGGGCCCTGAAGCTTTCTTT.

The chain combines TRBV7-9 with TRBJ2-7; 12 bases match TRBD2. CDR1 is SEHNR and CDR2 is FQNEAQ in the germline V gene (reference sequence). V lost 5 bases, J lost 3 bases, and 2 bases stayed unmatched. This CDR3 spans 14 amino acids. CDR3 bases: TGTGCCAGCAGCCCGACTAGCGGGAGCTACGAGCAGTACTTC. Amino acids: CASSPTSGSYEQYF.

The J gene is TRBJ2-7, the V gene TRBV6-5; TRBD2 matches at 10 bases. The ends lost 2 bases at V and 4 bases at J; junction bases unmatched: 5. The CDR3 length is 15 residues. From germline, CDR1 is MNHEY and CDR2 SVGAGI. The DNA of the CDR3 is TGTGCCAGCAGTTACGCTAGCGGGAGTCTATACGAGCAGTACTTC. Translated, it gives CASSYASGSLYEQYF.

The V and J genes are TRBV7-3 and TRBJ2-1; TRBD1 agrees at 9 bases. V trimming: 5 bases; J trimming: 8 bases; junction bases outside the gene matches: 7. Per germline, CDR1 SGHTA and CDR2 FQGTGA. This CDR3 has 14 amino acids. CDR3 loop: CASSAGTGWDEQFF. The DNA for the CDR3 is TGTGCCAGCAGCGCCGGGACAGGGTGGGATGAGCAGTTCTTC.

CDR3 amino acids: CASSPTSGRLSGDTQYF. In DNA form, the CDR3 reads TGTGCCAGCAGTCCAACTAGCGGGAGGCTCTCGGGAGATACGCAGTATTTT. The gene calls are TRBV28 and TRBJ2-3; 12 nucleotides match TRBD2. The CDR3 has 17 amino acids. Losses at the gene ends were 5 bases for V and 5 bases for J; bases not matched to a gene: 11. Germline CDR1 and CDR2: MDHEN and SYDVKM.

J is TRBJ2-5 and V is TRBV5-1, with 11 bases fitting TRBD2. J was trimmed by 5 bases and V by 0 bases; bases with no gene match: 6. Per germline, CDR1 SGHRS and CDR2 YFSETQ. This CDR3 comprises 16 residues. The CDR3 protein is CASSLDLAGGMETQYF. For the CDR3, the DNA is TGCGCCAGCAGCTTGGATCTAGCGGGAGGTATGGAGACCCAGTACTTC.

The V call is TRBV4-2, the J call TRBJ1-1, with D tentatively TRBD1 (6 bases). Germline CDR1 and CDR2: LGHNA and YNFKEQ. The CDR3 sequence is 14 residues long. Trimming took off 4 bases at V and 5 bases at J, with 14 bases between the two ends. The CDR3 reads CASSPVRGRTEAFF. In DNA, the CDR3 is TGTGCCAGCAGCCCGGTCCGGGGGCGGACTGAAGCTTTCTTT.

This clone was seen a handful of times. The chain combines TRBV30 with TRBJ2-7, with no clear D. Trimming took 2 bases from V and 3 from J, leaving 8 bases between them. The length of the CDR3 is 12 residues. Germline V CDR1 and CDR2: GTSNPN, SVGIG (reference sequence). CDR3 DNA sequence: TGTGCCTGGAGTTACTCCTTCTACGAGCAGTACTTC. Residues: CAWSYSFYEQYF.

The J gene is TRBJ2-6, the V gene TRBV7-2; TRBD1 is a possible D gene (6 bases). Germline V gene sequence: CDR1 SGHTA, CDR2 FQGNSA. Trimming shortened V by 5 bases and J by 4 bases, and 15 bases separated the two germline ends. The CDR3 consists of 16 residues. The chain's CDR3 is CASSLDSSRGANVLTF. The CDR3 DNA sequence: TGTGCCAGCAGCCTGGACAGCTCAAGGGGGGCCAACGTCCTGACTTTC.

This sequence joins TRBV4-1 and TRBJ1-2; D gene unclear. Trimming removed 1 base at V and 0 bases at J, with 12 bases between. Germline assignment: CDR1 MGHRA and CDR2 YSYEKL. The CDR3 runs to 16 residues. The CDR3 loop is CASSQVSRGTNYGYTF. CDR3 coding DNA: TGCGCCAGCAGCCAAGTTTCCCGGGGTACTAACTATGGCTACACCTTC.

The V and J genes are TRBV7-3 and TRBJ2-6; the match to TRBD2 covers 11 bases. V shed 5 bases, J shed 0 bases, and the junction held 15 bases outside the gene matches. The CDR3 contains 21 residues. Germline-derived CDR1 and CDR2 are SGHTA and FQGTGA. The CDR3 DNA sequence: TGTGCCAGCAGCCCTTTTCCCCTAGCGGGAGGACTATCCTCTGGGGCCAACGTCCTGACTTTC. It yields the protein CASSPFPLAGGLSSGANVLTF.

The chain links TRBV7-2 to TRBJ2-5; TRBD1 matches at 7 bases. J was trimmed by 3 bases and V by 3 bases; bases with no gene match: 1. In germline, CDR1 is SGHTA, CDR2 FQGNSA. The CDR3 extends over 13 amino acids. The CDR3 nucleotides read TGTGCCAGCAGCTTTGACAGGGAAGAGACCCAGTACTTC. Translated, it gives CASSFDREETQYF.